This T cell receptor (beta chain) was sequenced in a study of cytomegalovirus exposure and HLA in healthy donors. Study context: Clustering assigned 81% of the roughly 430 genotyped donors to the Caucasian-associated ancestry cluster.

With respect to this clone: What it recognizes is unknown.

CDR1 and CDR2 from the germline V gene are MNHEY and SMNVEV (reference sequence). CDR3 length: 15 amino acids. V was shortened by 3 bases and J by 2 bases, with 11 bases between the two germline ends. PCR used 60 Vbeta primers and 13 Jbeta primers. TCRdb's copy holds only in-frame clones and misses some; the assay was immunoSEQ multiplex PCR. Here the sample spans about 170,000 clones, roughly four fifths being singletons. Participants comprised healthy donors of bone marrow. Study findings and constraints: Earlier analysis yielded a pattern in which most TCR beta V segments were productive about 87% or about 30% of the time. The study had only CMV serostatus as immune exposure information.

The sequenced sample was PBMCs. The V call is TRBV27, the J call TRBJ1-5; D perhaps matches TRBD1 (5 bases). This receptor was identified in a woman aged 25-40 years in good health and CMV-seropositive. The CDR3 bases are TGTGCCAGCAGTTTGACCGGGGGGGGCAATCAGCCCCAGCATTTT. It specifies CASSLTGGGNQPQHF.